A selection of T cell receptor beta chains follows, all from one sample in a study of T cell repertoires in cytomegalovirus infection. MiXCR was run by TCRdb on the reads, yielding one entry per CDR3 protein. This repertoire shows a few hundred thousand distinct CDR3 sequences, around 20% found once; its top ten account for about 21%. No antigen has been assigned to these receptors. The source material was cultured PBMCs, sampled from culture after CMV antigen stimulation. The receptor source for this set is a human donor in good health (CMV status not recorded). Some clones in this sample may be carry-over from other donors' samples. The CDR3 runs from the conserved cysteine through the conserved F or W. D genes are given only for firm matches. Size values are once, few and many counts, or a class for expanded clones, and some rows have none.

J gene,V gene,D gene,clone size,CDR3 DNA,CDR3 protein
TRBJ2-1,TRBV28,.,few,TGTGCCAGCAGTATCATGACCCTGGGGGGGGCGGACAATGAGCAGTTCTTC,CASSIMTLGGADNEQFF
TRBJ1-4,TRBV7-2,.,many,TGTGCCAGCAGCCCGACAGCTTTTGCAACTAATGAAAAACTGTTTTTT,CASSPTAFATNEKLFF
TRBJ1-4,TRBV29-1,.,.,TGCAGCGCAAAGGGGGCAACTAATGAAAAACTGTTTTTT,CSAKGATNEKLFF
TRBJ1-5,TRBV5-6,.,few,TGTGCCAGCAGCTTGCAGGGCTCCGGACAGCCCCAGCATTTT,CASSLQGSGQPQHF
TRBJ2-3,TRBV7-9,TRBD2,.,TGTGCCAGCAGCCACACTAGCGGGCGCCCCCGTACGCAGTATTTT,CASSHTSGRPRTQYF
TRBJ2-7,TRBV5-1,.,few,TGCGCCAGCAGGCCGGATTTGGCCGAGCAGTACTTC,CASRPDLAEQYF
TRBJ2-5,TRBV20-1,TRBD2,few,TGCAGTGCTAGTGGAAGCGGGAGGGCCGGCGGAGAGACCCAGTACTTC,CSASGSGRAGGETQYF
TRBJ1-2,TRBV7-2,.,many,TGTGCCAGCAGATACGGGAAATTTGGAGGCTACACCTTC,CASRYGKFGGYTF
TRBJ2-4,TRBV30,.,.,TGTGCCTGGAGTCTGACGGGCTTAAACATTCAGTACTTC,CAWSLTGLNIQYF
TRBJ2-1,TRBV7-2,TRBD2,many,TGTGCCAGCAGCTTATCGCTGCGGATCCTAGCGGGAGTCTACAATGAGCAGTTCTTC,CASSLSLRILAGVYNEQFF
TRBJ2-5,TRBV5-8,TRBD2,.,TGTGCCAGCAGCTTGAAGCGGGGTGGCGGAGAGACCCAGTACTTC,CASSLKRGGGETQYF
TRBJ1-6,TRBV7-6,TRBD1,.,TGTGCCAGCACGGCAGGGGGGATGGCCCTCCACTTT,CASTAGGMALHF
TRBJ1-4,TRBV7-8,TRBD1,many,TGTGCCAGCAGCTTCGACAGGGCAACTAATGAAAAACTGTTTTTT,CASSFDRATNEKLFF
TRBJ2-7,TRBV7-2,TRBD2,few,TGTGCCAGCAGAGCTGAAGGCGGGAGTCTTTACGAGCAGTACTTC,CASRAEGGSLYEQYF
TRBJ2-3,TRBV6-5,.,once,TGTGCCAGCAAAGTCGTCCTAGACACAGATACGCAGTATTTT,CASKVVLDTDTQYF
TRBJ2-1,TRBV20-1,TRBD2,.,TGCAGTGCTTATAGCGGGACTAGCGGGAGTGGTAATGAGCAGTTCTTC,CSAYSGTSGSGNEQFF
TRBJ2-1,TRBV19,.,few,TGTGCCAGTAGTATACGACTGGGCTCCTACAATGAGCAGTTCTTC,CASSIRLGSYNEQFF
TRBJ2-1,TRBV5-1,TRBD2,many,TGCGCCAGCAGCTTGTTGCGGGAGGGCCCCTACAATGAGCAGTTCTTC,CASSLLREGPYNEQFF
TRBJ1-4,TRBV4-1,.,few,TGCGCCAGCAGCTTCTGGGGGCATAATAATGAAAAACTGTTTTTT,CASSFWGHNNEKLFF
TRBJ2-7,TRBV15,TRBD1,.,TGTGCCACCAGCAGAGAGGGGACAGGTTCTTGGCAGTACTTC,CATSREGTGSWQYF
TRBJ2-2,TRBV12-3/TRBV12-4,TRBD2,.,TGTGCCAGCAGCTTCGGGGAGGGGGGGGAGCTGTTTTTT,CASSFGEGGELFF
TRBJ2-1,TRBV20-1,.,.,TGCAGTGCCACTCAGGGATCCCCAGCCATCAATGAGCAGTTCTTC,CSATQGSPAINEQFF
TRBJ2-1,TRBV7-2,TRBD2,many,TGTGCCAGCAGCTTAGCGCGGGGGACTAGCGGGAGGGGCGGGACCTACAATGAGCAGTTCTTC,CASSLARGTSGRGGTYNEQFF
TRBJ2-7,TRBV12-3/TRBV12-4,.,few,TGTGCCAGCAGTTTCACTGGACCCTACGAGCAGTACTTC,CASSFTGPYEQYF
TRBJ2-2,TRBV7-2,TRBD2,many,TGTGCCAGCAGCCTGCTGGGACTAAACACCGGGGAGCTGTTTTTT,CASSLLGLNTGELFF
TRBJ2-2,TRBV12-3/TRBV12-4,.,.,TGTGCCAGCAGTTTACGAGGGGTCGGCGGGGAGCTGTTTTTT,CASSLRGVGGELFF
TRBJ2-5,TRBV29-1,.,.,TGCAGCGTTGAAAGGGGCAGCTTGGAGACCCAGTACTTC,CSVERGSLETQYF
TRBJ2-3,TRBV12-3/TRBV12-4,.,.,TGTGCCAGCAGTTTTTCGCGGCGCACAGATACGCAGTATTTT,CASSFSRRTDTQYF
TRBJ1-6,TRBV27,TRBD1,few,TGTGCCAGCCAGGGACAGGAGAATTCACCCCTCCACTTT,CASQGQENSPLHF
TRBJ2-1,TRBV14,TRBD2,.,TGTGCCAGCAGCAAGTACGGGACTAGCGCCAATGAGCAGTTCTTC,CASSKYGTSANEQFF
TRBJ2-1,TRBV24-1,.,few,TGTGCCACCAGTGATTTGGACAGTGCAGGGGAGCAGTTCTTC,CATSDLDSAGEQFF
TRBJ1-3,TRBV2,.,.,TGTGCCAGCGCTCCACAGCGTAACTCTGGAAACACCATATATTTT,CASAPQRNSGNTIYF
TRBJ2-5,TRBV29-1,TRBD1,.,TGCAGCGCCCGACAGGGGGTAGAGACCCAGTACTTC,CSARQGVETQYF
TRBJ2-3,TRBV20-1,TRBD2,.,TGCAGTGCTATCCTAGCGGGAGGGCCAACAGATACGCAGTATTTT,CSAILAGGPTDTQYF
TRBJ2-3,TRBV4-2,TRBD2,few,TGTGCCAGCAGCCCATCGGTAGCGGGAGGCCCAGATACGCAGTATTTT,CASSPSVAGGPDTQYF
TRBJ2-2,TRBV29-1,.,.,TGCAGCGTTGATCGCAACGCGAACACCGGGGAGCTGTTTTTT,CSVDRNANTGELFF
TRBJ2-5,TRBV7-9,TRBD1,.,TGTGCCAGCAGCTTAGTGGACAGGGAGACCCAGTACTTC,CASSLVDRETQYF
TRBJ2-1,TRBV12-3/TRBV12-4,TRBD2,few,TGTGCCAGCAGCTCCTACGATCTAGCGGACAATGAGCAGTTCTTC,CASSSYDLADNEQFF
TRBJ1-5,TRBV6-6,TRBD1,.,TGTGCCAGCAGGCCGGGACAGGGTTTCAATCAGCCCCAGCATTTT,CASRPGQGFNQPQHF
TRBJ2-5,TRBV6-1,.,few,TGTGCCAGCAGTGAAACAGCCATCCAAGAGACCCAGTACTTC,CASSETAIQETQYF
TRBJ1-3,TRBV4-1,TRBD1,.,TGCGCCAGCAGCCAACAGTATTTGCAGGGGGCGCGGAACACCATATATTTT,CASSQQYLQGARNTIYF
TRBJ2-3,TRBV29-1,.,.,TGCAGCGTTGAACGAGGGATCGCAGATACGCAGTATTTT,CSVERGIADTQYF
TRBJ2-1,TRBV29-1,.,few,TGCAGCGTTGATTTTGAATGGGATGAGCAGTTCTTC,CSVDFEWDEQFF
TRBJ2-3,TRBV28,TRBD2,few,TGTGCCAGCCGAAGCGGGAGAGGGCCAGATACGCAGTATTTT,CASRSGRGPDTQYF
TRBJ1-6,TRBV12-3/TRBV12-4,.,.,TGTGCCAGCAGCCGGGACCAAGAACCCCTCCACTTT,CASSRDQEPLHF
TRBJ2-5,TRBV7-6,TRBD1,few,TGTGCCAGCAGCTTAGCGGAATTGGGACAGTACATCCCGACTTGGGAGACCCAGTACTTC,CASSLAELGQYIPTWETQYF
TRBJ2-3,TRBV7-2,.,few,TGTGCCAGCGCGGGTCGGCAACCCCTCACAGATACGCAGTATTTT,CASAGRQPLTDTQYF
TRBJ2-2,TRBV11-1,TRBD2,many,TGTGCCAGCAGCCCAAGAGCGGGAGCGAACACCGGGGAGCTGTTTTTT,CASSPRAGANTGELFF
TRBJ2-1,TRBV7-9,TRBD1,.,TGTGCCAGCAGCCCGGGACAGGGGACAAGGGATGAGCAGTTCTTC,CASSPGQGTRDEQFF
TRBJ2-3,TRBV7-9,TRBD1,many,TGTGCCAGCAGCGCCCCCAAGAGAACGGGACAGCTCACAGATACGCAGTATTTT,CASSAPKRTGQLTDTQYF
TRBJ1-2,TRBV12-3/TRBV12-4,.,many,TGTGCCAGCAGTTCCGGGGCCTACTATGGCTACACCTTC,CASSSGAYYGYTF
TRBJ2-5,TRBV15,TRBD2,.,TGTGCCACCAGCAGAGATTGGGGTAGCGGGAGCTCGCAGACCCAGTACTTC,CATSRDWGSGSSQTQYF
TRBJ1-2,TRBV28,.,.,TGTGCCAGCAGTTTATACCGGGATGGCTACACCTTC,CASSLYRDGYTF
TRBJ1-1,TRBV19,.,.,TGTGCCAGTAGTCCCCCCAGGGGAGGGGAACGAATGAACACTGAAGCTTTCTTT,CASSPPRGGERMNTEAFF
TRBJ1-1,TRBV5-4,TRBD1,.,TGTGCCAGCAGCCTGGACGGGACAGGGGCGACAACTGAAGCTTTCTTT,CASSLDGTGATTEAFF
TRBJ1-5,TRBV19,.,.,TGTGCCAGTAGTATAGAAGAGCGGGTCCGGCAGCCCCAGCATTTT,CASSIEERVRQPQHF
TRBJ1-1,TRBV5-3,.,.,TGTGCCAGCAGGAGAGACGCTGAAGCTTTCTTT,CASRRDAEAFF
TRBJ2-1,TRBV19,TRBD2,few,TGTGCCAGTACCGATAGCGGGCTCTCCTACAATGAGCAGTTCTTC,CASTDSGLSYNEQFF
TRBJ2-2,TRBV28,.,.,TGTGCCAGCAGTTTAAGGCCCCTCTCCTTACCCGGGGAGCTGTTTTTT,CASSLRPLSLPGELFF